These T cell receptor beta chains were read from a single sample in a study of control samples from healthy donors and cancer patients. The repertoire was sequenced with immunoSEQ multiplex PCR; TCRdb's copy has only in-frame clones and lacks some. The sample gives 70,000 to 80,000 clones, approximately 88% of which show up once; approximately 9.8% is in the top ten. The sample taken for sequencing was PBMCs. Receptors originate from a woman aged 45-60 years with colorectal cancer. Each CDR3 is given with its conserved first and last residue. D genes are given only for firm matches. Clone size is stated in some rows and not others, as once, few, many or a class when expanded.

>NA|NA|TRBV9|TRBJ1-2
CASSRQDYGYTF
TGTGCCAGCAGCAGACAGGACTATGGCTACACCTTC
>TRBD2|NA|TRBV4-3|TRBJ2-5
CASSLSIAGGQETQYF
TGCGCCAGCAGCCTTTCCATAGCGGGGGGACAAGAGACCCAGTACTTC
>NA|NA|TRBV19|TRBJ1-2
CASSIAAGKYGYTF
TGTGCCAGTAGTATAGCAGCAGGGAAATATGGCTACACCTTC
>NA|NA|TRBV19|TRBJ1-1
CASSILTGKVAEAFF
TGTGCCAGTAGTATTCTAACAGGGAAGGTCGCTGAAGCTTTCTTT
>NA|NA|TRBV5-5|TRBJ2-3
CASSSQGARDTQYF
TGTGCCAGCAGCTCCCAAGGAGCTCGAGATACGCAGTATTTT
>TRBD2|NA|TRBV5-1|TRBJ2-5
CASSPSGVQETQYF
TGCGCCAGCAGCCCCAGCGGGGTTCAAGAGACCCAGTACTTC
>NA|NA|TRBV30|TRBJ2-1
CAWRQRYPPDEQFF
TGTGCCTGGAGACAGCGGTACCCACCTGATGAGCAGTTCTTC
>TRBD1|NA|TRBV2|TRBJ2-1
CASSVRTGSNYNEQFF
TGTGCCAGCAGCGTACGGACAGGCTCAAACTACAATGAGCAGTTCTTC
>NA|few|TRBV5-4|TRBJ1-2
CAAGRIYGYTF
TGTGCCGCGGGGAGGATTTATGGCTACACCTTC
>TRBD1|NA|TRBV30|TRBJ1-1
CAWSPYRTGGLKTEAFF
TGTGCCTGGAGTCCCTATAGGACAGGGGGCTTAAAGACTGAAGCTTTCTTT
>TRBD2|once|TRBV5-1|TRBJ2-3
CASSSPRLAGAGDTQYF
TGCGCCAGCAGCTCCCCCCGACTAGCGGGGGCCGGAGATACGCAGTATTTT
>NA|NA|TRBV27|TRBJ1-1
CASSLLAGYTNTEAFF
TGTGCCAGCAGTTTATTGGCGGGATACACGAACACTGAAGCTTTCTTT
>TRBD1|once|TRBV10-3|TRBJ2-5
CAISERTGEGETQYF
TGTGCCATCAGTGAGCGGACAGGGGAGGGGGAGACCCAGTACTTC
>NA|NA|TRBV6-5|TRBJ1-2
CASSGVGGYTF
TGTGCCAGTTCAGGGGTGGGAGGCTACACCTTC
>NA|NA|TRBV10-3|TRBJ1-6
CAISGQKNSPLHF
TGTGCCATCAGTGGGCAAAAAAATTCACCCCTCCACTTT
>TRBD1|few|TRBV2|TRBJ1-1
CASKDRGALTEAFF
TGTGCCAGCAAAGACAGGGGGGCGCTTACTGAAGCTTTCTTT
>TRBD2|NA|TRBV10-1|TRBJ2-1
CASSEGGLGDNEQFF
TGCGCCAGCAGTGAGGGGGGACTAGGGGACAATGAGCAGTTCTTC
>NA|NA|TRBV5-6|TRBJ2-1
CASSLSVHEQFF
TGTGCCAGCAGCTTGTCGGTTCATGAGCAGTTCTTC
>NA|NA|TRBV6-2/TRBV6-3|TRBJ1-1
CASSYKGADTEAFF
TGTGCCAGCAGTTACAAGGGTGCTGACACTGAAGCTTTCTTT
>TRBD2|once|TRBV20-1|TRBJ2-1
CSASSGLAGDNEQFF
TGCAGTGCTAGTTCTGGCCTAGCGGGGGACAATGAGCAGTTCTTC
>NA|NA|TRBV2|TRBJ1-3
CASRYASSGNTIYF
TGTGCCAGCAGGTATGCAAGCTCTGGAAACACCATATATTTT
>TRBD2|NA|TRBV3-1/TRBV3-2|TRBJ2-5
CASSQVVSGGGAAETQYF
TGTGCCAGCAGCCAAGTGGTTTCGGGCGGGGGGGCGGCAGAGACCCAGTACTTC
>NA|NA|TRBV7-2|TRBJ1-1
CASRPGQSNTEAFF
TGTGCCAGCAGGCCGGGACAATCGAACACTGAAGCTTTCTTT
>NA|NA|TRBV14|TRBJ2-5
CASSQANRWPLETQYF
TGTGCCAGCAGCCAAGCCAATAGGTGGCCTTTAGAGACCCAGTACTTC
>TRBD2|NA|TRBV5-1|TRBJ2-5
CASSYASGGARETQYF
TGCGCCAGCAGCTACGCTAGCGGGGGGGCTCGGGAGACCCAGTACTTC
>NA|NA|TRBV9|TRBJ2-2
CASSLRGSPEGRLINTGELFF
TGTGCCAGCAGCCTCCGGGGTTCGCCAGAGGGCCGCCTAATAAACACCGGGGAGCTGTTTTTT
>NA|once|TRBV24-1|TRBJ2-1
CATGGRDAQTNEQFF
TGTGCCACCGGGGGCCGGGACGCTCAGACCAATGAGCAGTTCTTC
>TRBD1|NA|TRBV6-2/TRBV6-3|TRBJ1-2
CASSSTGTADNYGYTF
TGTGCCAGCAGCTCCACCGGGACAGCCGATAACTATGGCTACACCTTC
>TRBD1|NA|TRBV5-1|TRBJ1-1
CASSPGGQGAPNTEAFF
TGCGCCAGCAGCCCGGGGGGGCAGGGGGCGCCGAACACTGAAGCTTTCTTT
>NA|once|TRBV7-3|TRBJ2-5
CASSLDREGTQYF
TGTGCCAGCAGCCTGGACAGGGAGGGGACCCAGTACTTC
>NA|NA|TRBV7-8|TRBJ1-6
CASTENYNSPLHF
TGTGCCAGTACGGAAAACTATAATTCACCCCTCCACTTT
>TRBD2|NA|TRBV7-2|TRBJ2-5
CASSPSGGQWSQYF
TGTGCCAGCAGCCCAAGCGGGGGCCAGTGGTCCCAGTACTTC
>TRBD1|NA|TRBV7-3|TRBJ2-5
CASSFNRGETQYF
TGTGCCAGCAGCTTTAACAGGGGGGAGACCCAGTACTTC
>NA|NA|TRBV7-2|TRBJ1-2
CASSLAQSGGYTF
TGTGCCAGCAGCTTAGCACAAAGTGGGGGCTACACCTTC
>NA|NA|TRBV9|TRBJ2-5
CASSVRGAEEETQYF
TGTGCCAGCAGCGTACGTGGGGCGGAAGAAGAGACCCAGTACTTC
>NA|NA|TRBV5-8|TRBJ1-2
CASSLGPGRQTNYGYTF
TGTGCCAGCAGCTTGGGGCCGGGACGGCAAACTAACTATGGCTACACCTTC
>NA|NA|TRBV7-6|TRBJ1-1
CASSLASDRMNTEAFF
TGTGCCAGCAGCTTAGCATCGGACAGAATGAACACTGAAGCTTTCTTT
>NA|NA|TRBV28|TRBJ1-2
CASSLGADYGYTF
TGTGCCAGCAGTTTGGGGGCAGACTATGGCTACACCTTC
>NA|NA|TRBV3-1/TRBV3-2|TRBJ1-1
CASSQEGGTEAFF
TGTGCCAGCAGCCAAGAGGGGGGCACTGAAGCTTTCTTT
>TRBD2|NA|TRBV5-1|TRBJ2-5
CASSSEGLVGETQYF
TGCGCCAGCAGCTCAGAGGGACTAGTTGGTGAGACCCAGTACTTC
>TRBD1|NA|TRBV19|TRBJ1-5
CASSIDGTVDQPQHF
TGTGCCAGTAGTATAGACGGGACAGTCGACCAGCCCCAGCATTTT
>NA|NA|TRBV19|TRBJ1-1
CASSINRDRLPNTEAFF
TGTGCCAGTAGTATCAACCGGGACCGATTACCGAACACTGAAGCTTTCTTT
>TRBD1|NA|TRBV18|TRBJ2-5
CASSPILRGTGDQETQYF
TGTGCCAGCTCACCGATTCTCCGCGGGACAGGGGATCAAGAGACCCAGTACTTC
>NA|NA|TRBV14|TRBJ1-2
CASSQEADYGYTF
TGTGCCAGCAGCCAAGAGGCTGACTATGGCTACACCTTC
>NA|NA|TRBV2|TRBJ1-6
CASSARQVIALHF
TGTGCCAGCAGTGCGCGACAGGTTATCGCCCTCCACTTT
>NA|NA|TRBV7-9|TRBJ1-1
CASSARDEKAFF
TGTGCCAGCAGCGCCCGGGACGAGAAGGCTTTCTTT
>TRBD2|NA|TRBV7-9|TRBJ2-2
CASSNSPLIAGGQTGELFF
TGTGCCAGCAGCAATAGCCCGTTAATAGCGGGGGGGCAAACCGGGGAGCTGTTTTTT